One sample yielded the 28 T cell receptor beta chains listed below, sequenced in a study of cytomegalovirus exposure and HLA in healthy donors. The PCR was carried out with 60 Vbeta primers and 13 Jbeta primers. Only in-frame clones appear in the TCRdb table, and some are missing; sequencing was by immunoSEQ multiplex PCR. The data contain approximately 100,000 clones, about 79% of them singletons. Specimen: PBMCs. The receptors were sampled from a woman younger than 35 in good health and CMV-seronegative.

The chain combines TRBV27 with TRBJ2-1; 9 nucleotides match TRBD2. Germline CDR1 and CDR2: MNHEY and SMNVEV (reference sequence). V was clipped by 4 bases and J by 2 bases; unmatched bases: 9. There are 17 residues in the CDR3. The CDR3 is CASSSSPIAGAYNEQFF. Written as DNA, the CDR3 is TGTGCCAGCAGTTCCTCCCCAATAGCGGGAGCCTACAATGAGCAGTTCTTC.

The chain has TRBV7-2 and TRBJ2-7; D perhaps matches TRBD1 (5 bases). CDR1 is SGHTA and CDR2 is FQGNSA in the germline V gene. The CDR3 consists of 13 residues. The V gene lost 6 bases and the J gene lost 0 bases, with 9 bases spanning the gap. The CDR3 is CASSPTASYEQYF. The CDR3, as DNA: TGTGCCAGCAGTCCGACAGCCTCCTACGAGCAGTACTTC.

This chain uses TRBV18 with TRBJ2-5; TRBD1 might be the D (6 bases). TRBJ2-7 explains the end of the DNA better; the J call may be wrong. The CDR3 consists of 14 residues. Germline lookup yields CDR1 KGHSH and CDR2 LQKENI. CDR3 nucleotide sequence: TGTGCCAGCTCACCTACAGGGCCTTCCTACGAGCAGTACTTC. Translation gives CASSPTGPSYEQYF.

The chain carries TRBV9 and TRBJ2-5, with 9 nucleotides matching TRBD2. Gene TRBJ2-7 matches the end of the DNA better, so the J call may be wrong. The germline V gene encodes CDR1 SGDLS and CDR2 YYNGEE. The CDR3 is made up of 16 amino acids. CDR3 nucleotides: TGTGCCAGCAGCGTAAGTGGGAGCGGGGGGCTCAGCGAGCAGTACTTC. Translating it yields CASSVSGSGGLSEQYF.

The CDR3 is CASSPRTGSDYGYTF. The CDR3 DNA follows: TGTGCCAGCAGCCCCCGGACAGGATCAGACTATGGCTACACCTTC. The chain is built from TRBV7-2 and TRBJ1-2; TRBD1 matches at 7 bases. CDR3 length: 15 residues. Germline CDR1 and CDR2: SGHTA and FQGNSA. Trimming at V came to 5 bases and at J to 3 bases, leaving 9 bases not matched to a gene.

The V gene is TRBV21-1, the J gene TRBJ2-7; the D call in the table, TRBD1, was not verified against the DNA. TRBV21-1 is a documented pseudogene. CDR3 length equals 14 residues. The CDR3 sequence is CASSLRQYSYEQYF. The CDR3 DNA follows: TGTGCCAGCAGCCTCCGACAGTACTCCTACGAGCAGTACTTC.

This rearrangement joins TRBV28 to TRBJ1-4; the match to TRBD1 covers 9 bases. Germline loops: CDR1 MDHEN, CDR2 SYDVKM. Trimming took 6 bases from V and 5 from J; bases not matched to a gene: 10. This CDR3 is built from 16 residues. CDR3 sequence (DNA): TGTGCCAGCAGACCCAGCCCAGGACAGGGGAATGAAAAACTGTTTTTT. This sequence encodes CASRPSPGQGNEKLFF.

Remarks on this clone: This CDR3 fails to terminate in the conserved phenylalanine or tryptophan, so it likely reflects a read error. The limits of the CDR3 on the DNA are not certain, so only TCRdb's listed CDR3 is given. The chain links TRBV7-6 to TRBJ2-3; the table's TRBD2 call for D was not verified on the DNA. Germline V gives CDR1 SGHVS, CDR2 FNYEAQ. Including both end residues, the CDR3 is 9 amino acids long. The CDR3 region is CASSLAGGS.

The rearrangement joins TRBV5-1 to TRBJ2-3; a weak D match, TRBD2 (6 bases). CDR3 length equals 15 residues. V lost 4 bases, J lost 0 bases, and 12 bases lay in between. Germline loops: CDR1 SGHRS, CDR2 YFSETQ. The CDR3 nucleotides are TGCGCCAGCAGCCCCCTAGCGTCTAGCACAGATACGCAGTATTTT. Encoded protein: CASSPLASSTDTQYF.

J is TRBJ2-3 and V is TRBV4-3, with 11 bases matching TRBD2. CDR1 is LGHNA, CDR2 YSLEER, per germline. The CDR3 has 15 residues. V lost 8 bases to trimming and J lost 2 bases; unmatched junction nucleotides: 6. The CDR3 reads CASRRLAGTTDTQYF. The DNA of the CDR3 is TGCGCCAGCCGCCGACTAGCGGGGACCACAGATACGCAGTATTTT.

The table lists this clone with a few counts. The chain is built from TRBV11-1 and TRBJ2-7; TRBD2 matches at 10 bases. Germline CDR1 and CDR2: SGHAT and FQDESV (reference sequence). Trimming cost V 4 bases and J 6 bases; bases outside gene matches: 6. The CDR3 totals 14 residues. In DNA form, the CDR3 reads TGTGCCAGCAGCTCAGGGACTAGCGTTTTCGAGCAGTACTTC. It is translated as CASSSGTSVFEQYF.

Only a few counts were recorded for this clone. The V gene is TRBV7-9, the J gene TRBJ2-7; 8 bases map to TRBD1. Germline-derived CDR1 and CDR2 are SEHNR and FQNEAQ (reference sequence). V lost 3 bases and J lost 6; bases outside the gene matches: 1. This CDR3 has 12 residues. CDR3 DNA: TGTGCCAGCAGCTTGACAGGGGTCGAGCAGTACTTC. Translated: CASSLTGVEQYF. Looking up the rest from reference TRBV7-9 and TRBJ2-7 gives the full variable domain: DTGVSQNPRHKITKRGQNVTFRCDPISEHNRLYWYRQTLGQGPEFLTYFQNEAQLEKSRLLSDRFSAERPKGSFSTLEIQRTEQGDSAMYLCASSLTGVEQYFGPGTRLTVT.

This clone was seen once. J is TRBJ2-1 and V is TRBV7-2, with TRBD2 matching over 10 bases. Germline lookup yields CDR1 SGHTA and CDR2 FQGNSA. V lost 3 bases, J lost 0 bases, and 8 bases stayed unmatched. This CDR3 has 18 amino acids. The CDR3 region has the DNA TGTGCCAGCAGCTTTCCCCTAGCGGGGGAGGTCTCCTACAATGAGCAGTTCTTC. Translation gives CASSFPLAGEVSYNEQFF.

The genes are TRBV27 and TRBJ2-3, with TRBD2 matching 9 bases. Germline CDR1 and CDR2: MNHEY and SMNVEV (reference sequence). The CDR3 is 15 amino acids. J lost 4 bases, V lost 6 bases, and 8 bases had no gene match. This CDR3 is CASRWGGGVADTQYF. The CDR3 bases are TGTGCCAGCAGATGGGGCGGGGGGGTCGCAGATACGCAGTATTTT.

In this sample, this clone turned up a few times. The chain has TRBV6-6 and TRBJ2-4; D is unclear. Germline CDR1 MNHNY, CDR2 SVGAGI (reference sequence). Trimming removed 7 bases at V and 0 bases at J, with 10 bases between. There are 14 residues in the CDR3. Here the CDR3 reads CASMQDLAKNIQYF. CDR3 in DNA: TGTGCCAGCATGCAGGATCTAGCCAAAAACATTCAGTACTTC.

The chain is built from TRBV18 and TRBJ2-3; a weak D match, TRBD1 (5 bases). This CDR3 comprises 15 residues. Germline V CDR1 and CDR2: KGHSH, LQKENI. The ends were cut back, 3 bases at V and 2 bases at J, with 12 bases in the middle. The CDR3 DNA is TGTGCCAGCTCACCTCTTGCAGGGAACACAGATACGCAGTATTTT. Translating gives CASSPLAGNTDTQYF.

The chain recombines TRBV5-4 with TRBJ2-2; TRBD2 aligns across 9 bases. J was trimmed by 1 base and V by 7 bases; bases with no gene match: 8. The V gene's germline CDR1 is SGHNT and CDR2 YYREEE (reference sequence). This CDR3 contains 16 residues. The chain's CDR3 is CASLWVAGENTGELFF. The CDR3 DNA follows: TGTGCCAGCTTATGGGTAGCGGGGGAGAACACCGGGGAGCTGTTTTTT. The full variable domain, in which reference TRBV5-4 and TRBJ2-2 provide the parts outside the CDR3, is ETGVTQSPTHLIKTRGQQVTLRCSSQSGHNTVSWYQQALGQGPQFIFQYYREEENGRGNFPPRFSGLQFPNYSSELNVNALELDDSALYLCASLWVAGENTGELFFGEGSRLTVL.

V and J are TRBV29-1 and TRBJ1-1, with TRBD1 identical over 8 bases. Per the germline V gene, CDR1 is SQVTM and CDR2 is ANQGSEA. Trimming cost V 7 bases and J 2 bases; bases outside gene matches: 3. The CDR3 has 12 residues. CDR3: CSGDRGNTEAFF. CDR3 in DNA: TGCAGCGGAGACAGGGGAAACACTGAAGCTTTCTTT.

The CDR3 is CASSPSLREDTQYF. CDR3 sequence (DNA): TGCGCCAGCAGCCCTAGTTTGCGGGAGGATACGCAGTATTTT. The V and J genes are TRBV5-1 and TRBJ2-3; 7 nucleotides align to TRBD2. V dropped 4 bases and J dropped 6; count of bases not matched to a gene: 8. CDR3 length equals 14 residues. Germline V gene data show CDR1 as SGHRS and CDR2 as YFSETQ.

The chain links TRBV4-3 to TRBJ2-7, with a possible D match to TRBD2 (6 bases). The V gene lost 2 bases and the J gene lost 2 bases, with 13 bases spanning the gap. The CDR3 consists of 15 residues. Germline V gene data show CDR1 as LGHNA and CDR2 as YSLEER. DNA for the CDR3: TGCGCCAGCAGCCAAACCCCGGGCGGGACCTACGAGCAGTACTTC. Protein sequence: CASSQTPGGTYEQYF.

The chain uses TRBV11-2 and TRBJ1-1; D perhaps matches TRBD1 (5 bases). Looked up from germline, CDR1 is SGHAT and CDR2 is FQNNGV. Deletions cut 8 bases from V and 4 bases from J, with 17 bases between. CDR3 length: 14 amino acids. The CDR3 DNA reads TGTGCCAGCGAGCTTATCGGGGGTATCACTGAAGCTTTCTTT. Translated: CASELIGGITEAFF.

This sequence joins TRBV4-3 and TRBJ2-3; no definite D call. Germline assignment: CDR1 LGHNA and CDR2 YSLEER. This CDR3 has 13 residues. Trimming cost V 4 bases and J 7 bases, with 12 bases left between them. CDR3: CASSLEYSNTQYF. The CDR3 DNA sequence: TGCGCCAGCAGCCTAGAATACAGTAATACGCAGTATTTT.

The chain joins TRBV19 to TRBJ2-7; 11 positions agree with TRBD2. Germline V gives CDR1 LNHDA, CDR2 SQIVND (reference sequence). With V trimmed by 5 bases and J by 5 bases, 11 bases remained unmatched. The CDR3 spans 16 residues. DNA of the CDR3: TGTGCCAGTAGTGACCTCTCACTAGCGGGAGTGGACGAGCAGTACTTC. Translating gives CASSDLSLAGVDEQYF.

This rearrangement joins TRBV6-4 to TRBJ2-1; 12 nucleotides agree with TRBD2. The junction had 5 bases not matched to a gene; V was cut back by 5 bases and J by 6 bases. This CDR3 comprises 15 residues. Germline V gene sequence: CDR1 MRHNA, CDR2 SNTAGT. Here the CDR3 DNA reads TGTGCCAGCAGTTCTCTAGCGGGGGGGCCCAATGAGCAGTTCTTC. Amino acid sequence: CASSSLAGGPNEQFF.

V usage is TRBV30 and J usage is TRBJ2-5, with TRBD1 as a possible D gene (5 bases). The end of the DNA aligns better with TRBJ2-7, so the J call may be wrong. The CDR3 runs to 12 residues. Germline values: CDR1 GTSNPN, CDR2 SVGIG (reference sequence). The CDR3 nucleotides are TGTGCCTGGAGCGAAGGGGTGTACGAGCAGTACTTC. It specifies CAWSEGVYEQYF.

Of note for this clone: The germline gene is not matched at one end of the junction; a read error may be the cause. The chain has TRBV7-9 and TRBJ1-3, with 10 bases fitting TRBD1. Germline values: CDR1 SEHNR, CDR2 FQNEAQ (reference sequence). This CDR3 is 17 amino acids long. CDR3 amino acids: CSSKLPGQGTAGNTIYF. The CDR3 coding sequence is TGTTCCAGCAAGTTACCGGGACAGGGGACTGCTGGAAACACCATATATTTT.

The rearrangement joins TRBV15 to TRBJ2-5; 13 nucleotides match TRBD2. With 1 base clipped from V and 2 bases from J, the junction kept 7 bases outside the gene matches. Germline CDR1 and CDR2: LNHNV and YYDKDF (reference sequence). This CDR3 region has 18 residues. CDR3 residues: CATSRVSPGLAGQETQYF. In DNA form, the CDR3 reads TGTGCCACCAGCAGAGTTTCTCCGGGACTAGCGGGACAAGAGACCCAGTACTTC.

The chain employs TRBV27 and TRBJ1-5, with 7 bases that match TRBD1. This CDR3 is 15 amino acids long. With V trimmed by 6 bases and J by 2 bases, 7 bases remained unmatched. CDR1 MNHEY and CDR2 SMNVEV come from the germline V gene (reference sequence). The CDR3 DNA sequence: TGTGCCAGCAGCATAAGAGGGACAGGCAATCAGCCCCAGCATTTT. Translation gives CASSIRGTGNQPQHF.